What follows are 27 T cell receptor beta chains derived from one specimen sequenced in a study of tumor and adjacent non-tumor tissue in lung cancer. RNA was extracted from bulk tissue without any cell sorting. TCRbeta libraries were built with three rounds of nested PCR, modified from ARM-PCR. MiXCR was run by TCRdb on the multiplex PCR reads, yielding one entry per CDR3 protein. The sample shows 200,000 to 250,000 distinct CDR3 sequences, approximately 74% of them seen only once. Sequencing was done on a sample of lung tumor tissue. These receptors were collected from a man aged 55 to 70 with non-small cell lung cancer.

Concerning this clonotype itself: The conserved phenylalanine or tryptophan normally closing the CDR3 is absent here, so this likely arose from a read error. The chain recombines TRBV6-5 with TRBJ2-7; the D gene is possibly TRBD2 (5 bases). Per the germline V gene, CDR1 is MNHEY and CDR2 is SVGAGI. CDR3 length: 13 residues. The DNA for the CDR3 is TGTTCCAGCTCGGACTTGCGAGGGTCCGAGCAGTACTAC. As protein: CSSSDLRGSEQYY.

As for this clonotype: The conserved closing phenylalanine or tryptophan is absent in this CDR3, likely reflecting a read error. CDR3 sequence: CAGSPQGSSSYNEQFL. CDR3 nucleotides: TGTGCCGGCTCCCCCCAGGGGTCTAGCTCCTACAATGAACAGTTCTTA. This chain connects TRBV6-2 or TRBV6-3 to TRBJ2-1; maybe TRBD1 (6 bases). Germline V gives CDR1 MNHEY, CDR2 SVGEGT. The CDR3 consists of 16 residues.

This clonotype was picked up one time. This CDR3 is missing its conserved last phenylalanine or tryptophan, likely due to a read error. This chain uses TRBV29-1 with TRBJ2-7; 11 positions match TRBD2. The CDR3 runs to 18 residues. The germline gives CDR1 SQVTM, CDR2 ANQGSEA. This CDR3 reads CSVEMGPKTGLAAYEQYL. The CDR3 DNA is TGCAGTGTTGAAATGGGGCCCAAGACGGGACTAGCGGCCTACGAGCAGTACTTA.

This chain uses TRBV28 with TRBJ2-6, with a weak D call TRBD1 (7 bases). Germline loops: CDR1 MDHEN, CDR2 SYDVKM. The CDR3 is made up of 13 amino acids. V lost 6 bases to trimming and J lost 10 bases, with 13 bases between them. The CDR3: CASSSTGTNVLTF. The CDR3 coding sequence is TGTGCCAGCAGCTCGACAGGGACTAACGTCCTGACTTTC.

About this clonotype: Germline is not matched at one junction end, which may reflect a read error. The chain joins TRBV12-3 or TRBV12-4 to TRBJ1-3; D possibly corresponds to TRBD1 (6 bases). The CDR3 is 13 residues long. The CDR3 is CASSHGRDNTINF. The DNA for the CDR3 is TGTGCCAGCAGTCACGGACGGGACAACACCATAAATTTT.

Worth noting for this clonotype: The CDR3 does not end in the conserved phenylalanine or tryptophan, so this is likely a read error. V usage is TRBV4-3 and J usage is TRBJ1-1, with a tentative D call TRBD1 (6 bases). The CDR3 extends over 13 amino acids. In germline, CDR1 is LGHNA, CDR2 YSLEER. The CDR3 sequence: CASGTGSNTEAFY. The DNA of the CDR3 is TGCGCCAGCGGTACAGGGTCGAACACTGAGGCTTTCTAT.

This clonotype came up many times. The V and J genes are TRBV20-1 and TRBJ2-7; D could derive from TRBD1 or TRBD2 (5 bases each). Trimming left V 1 base short and J 2 bases short, with 12 bases between. CDR1 and CDR2 (germline): DFQATT, SNEGSKA (reference sequence). This CDR3 comprises 14 residues. CDR3 in amino acids: CSARAGTKTYEQYF. The CDR3 DNA follows: TGCAGTGCTAGAGCAGGGACCAAGACCTACGAGCAGTACTTC.

The chain uses TRBV20-1 and TRBJ2-2; 13 bases are shared with TRBD2. The V gene's germline CDR1 is DFQATT and CDR2 SNEGSKA (reference sequence). The trim removed 5 bases at V and 0 bases at J, leaving 6 bases unmatched. The CDR3 is made up of 17 amino acids. The CDR3 DNA is TGCAGTGCTTTAGGGACTAGCGGGACTGCGAACACCGGGGAGCTGTTTTTT. Its translation: CSALGTSGTANTGELFF.

About this clonotype itself: The junction departs from germline at one end; a sequencing error may be responsible. V gene TRBV4-1 combines with J gene TRBJ2-3; 10 nucleotides align to TRBD2. The CDR3 spans 15 residues. CDR1 and CDR2 (germline): MGHRA, YSYEKL. CDR3 sequence reads: CARSQSSSGRDTQYF. The CDR3, as DNA: TGCGCCAGGAGCCAATCATCTAGCGGGAGAGATACGCAGTATTTT.

With regard to this clonotype: A much bigger clone sits one base away, suggesting this may be a read error. The chain employs TRBV20-1 and TRBJ1-2; D uncertain. This CDR3 region has 13 residues. V shed 4 bases and J shed 4 bases, with 13 bases lying between them. Germline-derived CDR1 and CDR2 are DFQATT and SNEGSKA (reference sequence). The CDR3 reads CSAKKGWGYGYTF. Here the CDR3 DNA reads TGCAGTGCTAAGAAAGGGTGGGGCTATGGCTACACCTTC.

As to this clonotype: A much larger clonotype is one base distant, so this may be a read error. V and J are TRBV6-5 and TRBJ2-1; D gene unclear. Germline V gives CDR1 MNHEY, CDR2 SVGAGI. The CDR3 has 16 residues. In DNA, the CDR3 is TGTGCCAGCAGTTCGATGCATTACCGCTCCCACAATGAGCAGTTCTTC. The encoded protein is CASSSMHYRSHNEQFF.

This clonotype was counted at least ten times. The chain uses TRBV12-3 or TRBV12-4 and TRBJ2-3; TRBD1 agrees at 9 bases. The CDR3 extends over 14 amino acids. V was pared by 6 bases and J by 6 bases, with 7 bases of the junction left unmatched. In DNA form, the CDR3 reads TGTGCCAGCAGCCAACAGGGGGCGCGGGATACGCAGTATTTT. Its protein is CASSQQGARDTQYF.

This clonotype was found a few times. V usage is TRBV5-6 and J usage is TRBJ2-2, with 8 bases identical to TRBD2. Germline CDR1 reads SGHDT; CDR2 reads YYEEEE. The CDR3 has 15 residues. The trim removed 4 bases at V and 1 base at J, leaving 3 bases unmatched. Here the CDR3 reads CASSGLAENTGELFF. The CDR3 region has the DNA TGTGCCAGCAGCGGACTAGCTGAGAACACCGGGGAGCTGTTTTTT.

Concerning this clonotype: A read error may produce the germline difference seen at one junction end. The rearrangement links TRBV20-1 to TRBJ2-2; tentative D call: TRBD2 (5 bases). The CDR3 runs 13 residues. CDR1 and CDR2 from the germline V gene are DFQATT and SNEGSKA (reference sequence). CDR3 sequence: CIARRMVTGELFF. For the CDR3, the DNA is TGCATTGCTAGGAGGATGGTCACCGGGGAGCTGTTTTTT.

As to this clonotype: A read error is possible here, since a much larger clone lies one base away. The CDR3 does not end in the conserved phenylalanine or tryptophan, so this is likely a read error. The limits of the CDR3 on the DNA are not certain, so only TCRdb's listed CDR3 is given. This rearrangement joins TRBV29-1 to TRBJ2-3; the table calls TRBD1, which could not be checked here. Germline loops: CDR1 SQVTM, CDR2 ANQGSEA. Including both end residues, the CDR3 is 10 amino acids long. This CDR3 reads CSVEPGQGGV.

V is TRBV5-5 and J is TRBJ1-2; D gene uncertain. V was cut by 2 bases and J by 0 bases, with 11 bases left in between. Germline V lookup: CDR1 SGHKS, CDR2 YYEKEE (reference sequence). The CDR3 is 15 residues long. The chain's CDR3 is CASSFDTLSNYGYTF. The CDR3 bases are TGTGCCAGCAGCTTCGACACATTATCTAACTATGGCTACACCTTC. The entire variable domain, with the rest obtained from reference TRBV5-5 and TRBJ1-2, is as follows: DAGVTQSPTHLIKTRGQQVTLRCSPISGHKSVSWYQQVLGQGPQFIFQYYEKEERGRGNFPDRFSARQFPNYSSELNVNALLLGDSALYLCASSFDTLSNYGYTFGSGTRLTVV.

The CDR3 DNA reads as TGTGCCAGCAGCATAGCGCGCACGAACACTGAAGCTTTCTTT. Amino acid sequence: CASSIARTNTEAFF. The J gene is TRBJ1-1, the V gene TRBV11-2; no clear D gene. CDR1 is SGHAT, CDR2 FQNNGV, per germline. V was clipped by 5 bases and J by 1 base, with 11 bases between them. CDR3 length equals 14 residues.

Concerning this clonotype itself: At one end, the junction sequence differs from germline, possibly due to a read error. The gene calls are TRBV10-1 and TRBJ1-1; no reliable D call. Germline V gives CDR1 WNHNN, CDR2 SYGVQD (reference sequence). The CDR3 consists of 13 residues. The CDR3 bases are TGCGCCAGCAGTGATGTCGGGAACACTGAAGCTATCTTT. Protein sequence: CASSDVGNTEAIF.

Details on this clonotype: A read error may explain this, as a much larger clone is one base away. The chain is built from TRBV11-3 and TRBJ2-3, with 7 bases that match TRBD2. CDR1 and CDR2 from the germline V gene are SGHNT and YENEEA. The CDR3 is made up of 12 amino acids. The DNA for the CDR3 is TGTGCCATCAGCGGGACCACAGATACGCAGTATTTT. Translation gives CAISGTTDTQYF.

This clonotype came up once. This CDR3 is missing its conserved last phenylalanine or tryptophan, likely due to a read error. No DNA is shown, since the ends of the CDR3 on it are uncertain; the CDR3 is the one TCRdb lists. The chain combines TRBV11-2 with TRBJ2-7; the table names TRBD1, a call not compared with the DNA. CDR1 and CDR2 (germline): SGHAT, FQNNGV. The CDR3 numbers 15 amino acids, ends counted. The CDR3 sequence is CASSLWTGTSYEQYS.

A remark on this clonotype: A much larger clone lies a single base off, so this may be a read error. The chain is built from TRBV12-3 or TRBV12-4 and TRBJ1-5; D is uncertain. The ends were cut back, 6 bases at V and 2 bases at J, with 14 bases in the middle. This CDR3 has 15 residues. The CDR3 here is CASSLGLGRNQPQHF. In DNA form, the CDR3 reads TGTGCCAGCAGCCTCGGCCTTGGCCGCAATCAGCCCCAGCATTTT.

As for this clonotype: This sequence may be a read error, since a much larger clone differs from it by one base. The J gene is TRBJ2-7, the V gene TRBV20-1; D gene unclear. The V end lost 7 bases, the J end lost 5 bases, and 9 bases lay between the germline ends. Per germline, CDR1 DFQATT and CDR2 SNEGSKA (reference sequence). The CDR3 has 10 residues. CDR3 amino acids: CSVFLDEQYF. CDR3 nucleotides: TGCAGTGTATTCCTGGACGAGCAGTACTTC.

On this clonotype itself: This may come from a read error, since a much larger clone is one base off. Without the conserved terminal phenylalanine or tryptophan, this CDR3 likely stems from a read error. The rearrangement uses TRBV4-2 and TRBJ2-5, with D possibly matching TRBD1 (5 bases). The CDR3 has 13 amino acids. The germline gives CDR1 LGHNA, CDR2 YNFKEQ. V was pared by 0 bases and J by 6 bases, with 8 bases between. The CDR3 protein is CASSQDAGKTQYL. The CDR3 bases are TGTGCCAGCAGCCAAGATGCAGGGAAGACCCAGTACTTA.

Remarks on this clonotype: No conserved phenylalanine or tryptophan is present at the end of the CDR3, so a read error is the likely explanation. The DNA is omitted, as the CDR3 cannot be located on it reliably, and the CDR3 follows TCRdb's listing. The chain is built from TRBV12-3 or TRBV12-4 and TRBJ2-6; whether TRBD2, the table's D call, matches the DNA was not checked. A total of 21 residues make up the CDR3, ends included. CDR3 in amino acids: CASSFSVWVSGAYSGANVLAY.

Comment on this clonotype: Since a much larger clone is just one base distant, this may be a read error. The V gene is TRBV6-1, the J gene TRBJ2-3, with TRBD2 as a possible D gene (5 bases). The CDR3 contains 14 residues. Looked up from germline, CDR1 is MNHNS and CDR2 is SASEGT. CDR3 in amino acids: CASVNLGVVDTHYF. In DNA, the CDR3 is TGTGCCAGTGTAAATTTGGGAGTGGTAGATACGCATTATTTT.

The chain combines TRBV7-9 with TRBJ1-1; D call uncertain. Germline CDR1 SEHNR, CDR2 FQNEAQ (reference sequence). V was trimmed by 1 base and J by 7 bases, leaving 7 bases between them. The CDR3 length is 12 residues. In DNA form, the CDR3 reads TGTGCCAGCAGCTTAGATGGTTTTGAAGCTTTCTTT. Translated: CASSLDGFEAFF.

About this clonotype itself: Compared with germline, one end of the junction differs, possibly owing to a read error. The chain joins TRBV29-1 to TRBJ1-1; D may be TRBD1 (6 bases). Germline V lookup: CDR1 SQVTM, CDR2 ANQGSEA. This CDR3 spans 12 amino acids. The CDR3 spells CGAQKGETEAFF. Here the CDR3 DNA reads TGTGGCGCCCAAAAGGGGGAAACTGAAGCTTTCTTT.